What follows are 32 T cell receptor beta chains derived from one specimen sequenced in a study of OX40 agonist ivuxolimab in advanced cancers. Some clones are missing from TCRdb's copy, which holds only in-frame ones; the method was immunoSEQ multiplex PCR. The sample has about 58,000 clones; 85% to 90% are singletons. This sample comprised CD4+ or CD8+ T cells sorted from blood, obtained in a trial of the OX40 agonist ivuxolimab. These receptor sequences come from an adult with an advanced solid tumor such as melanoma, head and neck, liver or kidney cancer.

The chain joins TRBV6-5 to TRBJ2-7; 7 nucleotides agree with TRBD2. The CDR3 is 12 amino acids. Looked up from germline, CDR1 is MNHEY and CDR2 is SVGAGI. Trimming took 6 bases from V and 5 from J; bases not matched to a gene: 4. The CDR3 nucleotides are TGTGCCAGCAGGGGAGGGGCAGACGAGCAGTACTTC. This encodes CASRGGADEQYF.

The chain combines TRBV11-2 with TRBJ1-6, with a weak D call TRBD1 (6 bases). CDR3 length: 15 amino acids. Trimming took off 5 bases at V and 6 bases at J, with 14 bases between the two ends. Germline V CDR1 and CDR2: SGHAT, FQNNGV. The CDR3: CASSPGQLRNSPLHF. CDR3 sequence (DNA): TGTGCCAGCAGCCCCGGACAGCTCCGTAATTCACCCCTCCACTTT.

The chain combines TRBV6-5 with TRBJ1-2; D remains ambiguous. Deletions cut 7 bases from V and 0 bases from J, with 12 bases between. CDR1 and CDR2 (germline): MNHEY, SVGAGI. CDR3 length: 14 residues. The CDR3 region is CASKIRGANYGYTF. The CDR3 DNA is TGTGCCAGCAAAATTCGGGGAGCTAACTATGGCTACACCTTC.

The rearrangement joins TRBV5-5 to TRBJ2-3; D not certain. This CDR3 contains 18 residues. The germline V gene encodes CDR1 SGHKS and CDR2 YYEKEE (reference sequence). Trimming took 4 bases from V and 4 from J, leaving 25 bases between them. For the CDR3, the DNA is TGTGCCAGCAGCCATCTATTATCGGACCTTAACCACGCAGATACGCAGTATTTT. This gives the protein CASSHLLSDLNHADTQYF.

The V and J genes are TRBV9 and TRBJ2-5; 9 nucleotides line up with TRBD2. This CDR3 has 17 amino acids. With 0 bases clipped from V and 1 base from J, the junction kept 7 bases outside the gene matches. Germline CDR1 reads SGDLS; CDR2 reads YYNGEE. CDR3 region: CASSVGRGGLLQETQYF. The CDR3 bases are TGTGCCAGCAGCGTAGGGCGGGGGGGTTTGCTCCAAGAGACCCAGTACTTC.

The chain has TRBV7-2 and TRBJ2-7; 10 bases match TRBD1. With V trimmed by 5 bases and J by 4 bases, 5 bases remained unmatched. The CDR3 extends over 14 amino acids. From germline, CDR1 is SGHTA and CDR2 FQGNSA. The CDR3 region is CASSPRDRGYEQYF. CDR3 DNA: TGTGCCAGCAGCCCCCGGGACAGGGGATACGAGCAGTACTTC.

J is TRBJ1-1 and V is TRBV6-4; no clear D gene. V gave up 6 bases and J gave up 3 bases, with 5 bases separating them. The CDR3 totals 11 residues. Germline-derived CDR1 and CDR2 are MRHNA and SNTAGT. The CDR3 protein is CASRSHTEAFF. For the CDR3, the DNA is TGTGCCAGCAGGAGCCACACTGAAGCTTTCTTT.

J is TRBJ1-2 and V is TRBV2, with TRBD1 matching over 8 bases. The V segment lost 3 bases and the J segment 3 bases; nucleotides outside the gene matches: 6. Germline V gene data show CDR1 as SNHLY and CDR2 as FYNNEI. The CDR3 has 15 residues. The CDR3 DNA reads TGTGCCAGCAGTGAGGACAGGGCGTATGACTATGGCTACACCTTC. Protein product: CASSEDRAYDYGYTF.

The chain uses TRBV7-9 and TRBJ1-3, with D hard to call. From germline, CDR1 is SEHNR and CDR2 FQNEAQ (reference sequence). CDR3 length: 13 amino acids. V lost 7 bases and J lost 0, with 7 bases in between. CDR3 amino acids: CASTPASGNTIYF. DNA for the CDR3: TGTGCCAGCACGCCTGCCTCTGGAAACACCATATATTTT. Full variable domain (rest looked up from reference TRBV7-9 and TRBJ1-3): DTGVSQNPRHKITKRGQNVTFRCDPISEHNRLYWYRQTLGQGPEFLTYFQNEAQLEKSRLLSDRFSAERPKGSFSTLEIQRTEQGDSAMYLCASTPASGNTIYFGEGSWLTVV.

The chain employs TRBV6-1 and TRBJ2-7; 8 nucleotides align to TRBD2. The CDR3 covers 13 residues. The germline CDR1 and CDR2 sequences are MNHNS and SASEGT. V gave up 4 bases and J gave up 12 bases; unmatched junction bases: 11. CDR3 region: CASSGAGLAGLYF. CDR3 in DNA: TGTGCCAGCAGTGGGGCCGGACTAGCAGGTCTGTACTTC.

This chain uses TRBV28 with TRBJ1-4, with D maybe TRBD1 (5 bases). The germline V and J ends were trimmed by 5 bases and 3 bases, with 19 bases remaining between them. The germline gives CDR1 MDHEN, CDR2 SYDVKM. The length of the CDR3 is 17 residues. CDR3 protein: CASSPLRGREANEKLFF. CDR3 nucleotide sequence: TGTGCCAGCAGTCCCCTCCGGGGCCGGGAGGCTAATGAAAAACTGTTTTTT.

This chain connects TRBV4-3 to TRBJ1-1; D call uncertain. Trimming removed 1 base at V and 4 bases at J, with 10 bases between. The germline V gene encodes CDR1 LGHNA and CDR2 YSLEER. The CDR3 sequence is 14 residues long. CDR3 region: CASSQVGGSTEAFF. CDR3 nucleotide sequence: TGCGCCAGCAGCCAAGTGGGAGGGAGCACTGAAGCTTTCTTT.

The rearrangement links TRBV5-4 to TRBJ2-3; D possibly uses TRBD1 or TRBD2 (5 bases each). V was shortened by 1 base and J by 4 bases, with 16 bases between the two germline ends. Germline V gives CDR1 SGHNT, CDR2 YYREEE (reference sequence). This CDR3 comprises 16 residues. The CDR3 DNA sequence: TGTGCCAGCAGCTTGCCAGGGACCCGTGCAGCAGATACGCAGTATTTT. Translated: CASSLPGTRAADTQYF.

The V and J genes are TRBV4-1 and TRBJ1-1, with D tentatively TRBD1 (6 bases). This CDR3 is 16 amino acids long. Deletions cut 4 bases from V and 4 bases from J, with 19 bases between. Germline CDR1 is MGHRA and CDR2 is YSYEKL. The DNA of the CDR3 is TGCGCCAGCAGCCCCGGAGGAGGGGGAAGGGGCACTGAAGCTTTCTTT. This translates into CASSPGGGGRGTEAFF.

The CDR3 sequence is CASSLYDSDGYTF. CDR3 nucleotide sequence: TGTGCCAGCAGCTTGTATGATTCCGATGGCTACACCTTC. This chain links TRBV7-2 with TRBJ1-2, with D unclear. The germline gives CDR1 SGHTA, CDR2 FQGNSA. Trimming removed 3 bases from V and 6 bases from J, with 11 bases in between. The CDR3 is made up of 13 amino acids.

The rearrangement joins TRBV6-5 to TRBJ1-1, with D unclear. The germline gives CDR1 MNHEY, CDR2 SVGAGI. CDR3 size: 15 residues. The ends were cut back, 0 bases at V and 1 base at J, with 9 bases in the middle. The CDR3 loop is CASSYSVESNTEAFF. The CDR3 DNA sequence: TGTGCCAGCAGTTACTCTGTGGAATCGAACACTGAAGCTTTCTTT.

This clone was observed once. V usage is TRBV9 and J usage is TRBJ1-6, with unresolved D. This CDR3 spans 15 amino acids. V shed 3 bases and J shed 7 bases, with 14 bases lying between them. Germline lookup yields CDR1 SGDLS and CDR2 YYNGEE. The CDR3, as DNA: TGTGCCAGCAGCGAGTCCCCCTACCAGAATTCACCCCTCCACTTT. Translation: CASSESPYQNSPLHF.

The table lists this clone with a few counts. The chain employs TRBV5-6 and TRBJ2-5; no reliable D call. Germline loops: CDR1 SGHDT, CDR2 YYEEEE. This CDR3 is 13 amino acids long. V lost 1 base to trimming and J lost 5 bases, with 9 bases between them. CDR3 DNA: TGTGCCAGCAGCTTGCCAGTCGGGGAGACCCAGTACTTC. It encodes CASSLPVGETQYF.

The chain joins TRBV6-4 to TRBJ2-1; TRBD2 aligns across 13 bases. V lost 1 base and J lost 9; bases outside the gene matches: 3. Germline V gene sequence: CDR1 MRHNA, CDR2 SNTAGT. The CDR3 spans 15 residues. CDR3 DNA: TGTGCCAGCAGTGACTTCGGACTAGCGGGAGTTGAGCAGTTCTTC. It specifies CASSDFGLAGVEQFF.

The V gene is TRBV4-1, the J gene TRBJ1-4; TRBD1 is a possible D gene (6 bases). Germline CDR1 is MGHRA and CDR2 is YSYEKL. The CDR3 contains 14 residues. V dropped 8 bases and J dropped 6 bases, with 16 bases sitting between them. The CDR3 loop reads CASSRGAWDEKLFF. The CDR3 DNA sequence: TGCGCCAGCTCCCGGGGGGCGTGGGATGAAAAACTGTTTTTT.

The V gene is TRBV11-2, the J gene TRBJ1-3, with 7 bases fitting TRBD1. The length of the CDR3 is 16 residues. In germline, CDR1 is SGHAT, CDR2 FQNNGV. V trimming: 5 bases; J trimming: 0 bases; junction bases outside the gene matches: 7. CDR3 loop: CASSPRRQGSGNTIYF. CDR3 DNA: TGTGCCAGCAGCCCACGGCGACAGGGCTCTGGAAACACCATATATTTT.

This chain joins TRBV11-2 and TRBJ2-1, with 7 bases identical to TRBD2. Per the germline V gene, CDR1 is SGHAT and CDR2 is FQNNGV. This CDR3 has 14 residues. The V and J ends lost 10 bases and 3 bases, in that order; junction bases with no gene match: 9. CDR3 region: CATAVAGLYNEQFF. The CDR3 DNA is TGTGCCACCGCGGTAGCGGGTCTCTACAATGAGCAGTTCTTC.

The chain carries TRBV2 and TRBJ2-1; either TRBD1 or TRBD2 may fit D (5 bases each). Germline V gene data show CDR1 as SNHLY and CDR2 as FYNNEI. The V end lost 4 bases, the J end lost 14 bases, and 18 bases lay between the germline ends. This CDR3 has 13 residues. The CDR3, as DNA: TGTGCCAGCAGTGGAGGGACGCCCGCCAAGAAGTTCTTC. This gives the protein CASSGGTPAKKFF.

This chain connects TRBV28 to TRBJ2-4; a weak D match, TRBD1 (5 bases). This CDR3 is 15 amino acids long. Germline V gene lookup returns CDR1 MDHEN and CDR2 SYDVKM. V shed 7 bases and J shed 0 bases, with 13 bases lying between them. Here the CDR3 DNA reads TGTGCCAGCAAGCCTTGGGGCTTAGCCAAAAACATTCAGTACTTC. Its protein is CASKPWGLAKNIQYF.

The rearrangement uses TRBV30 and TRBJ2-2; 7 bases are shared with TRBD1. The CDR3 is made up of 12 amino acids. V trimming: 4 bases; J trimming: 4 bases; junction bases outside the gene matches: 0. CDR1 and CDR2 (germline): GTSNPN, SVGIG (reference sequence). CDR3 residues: CAWTGGTGELFF. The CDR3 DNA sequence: TGTGCCTGGACAGGGGGCACCGGGGAGCTGTTTTTT.

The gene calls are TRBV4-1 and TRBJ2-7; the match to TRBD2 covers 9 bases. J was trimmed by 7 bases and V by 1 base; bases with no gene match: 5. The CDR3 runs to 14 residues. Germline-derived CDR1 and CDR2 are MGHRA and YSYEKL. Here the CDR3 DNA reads TGCGCCAGCAGCCAAGGAGCGGGGGGTAGGGAGCAGTACTTC. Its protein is CASSQGAGGREQYF.

The CDR3 region is CASSLMDRSYEQYF. CDR3 DNA sequence: TGTGCCAGCAGCCTAATGGACAGATCCTACGAGCAGTACTTC. V usage is TRBV7-8 and J usage is TRBJ2-7, with D tentatively TRBD1 (6 bases). CDR1 is SGHVS, CDR2 FQNEAQ, per germline. V lost 5 bases and J 1 base, leaving 12 bases between the germline ends. The CDR3 length is 14 residues.

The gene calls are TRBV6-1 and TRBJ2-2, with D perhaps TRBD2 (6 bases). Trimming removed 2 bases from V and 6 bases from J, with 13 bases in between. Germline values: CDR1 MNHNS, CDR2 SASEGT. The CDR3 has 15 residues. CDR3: CASSERSSGAGELFF. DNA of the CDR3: TGTGCCAGCAGTGAAAGGAGTAGCGGCGCCGGGGAGCTGTTTTTT.

CDR3 sequence reads: CASSLSRDSPYEQYF. The CDR3 nucleotides are TGTGCCAGCAGCTTGTCAAGGGACAGCCCCTACGAGCAGTACTTC. The gene calls are TRBV5-6 and TRBJ2-7; 7 bases map to TRBD1. This CDR3 contains 15 residues. The V segment lost 1 base and the J segment 2 bases; nucleotides outside the gene matches: 6. CDR1 SGHDT and CDR2 YYEEEE come from the germline V gene.

DNA of the CDR3: TGCGCCAGCAGCTTGGTAGACAGGGGGCCTTGGGAGACCCAGTACTTC. It encodes CASSLVDRGPWETQYF. This sequence joins TRBV5-1 and TRBJ2-5; TRBD1 matches at 10 bases. Trimming removed 0 bases from V and 5 bases from J; junction bases left unmatched: 7. Germline CDR1 is SGHRS and CDR2 is YFSETQ. CDR3 length: 16 amino acids.

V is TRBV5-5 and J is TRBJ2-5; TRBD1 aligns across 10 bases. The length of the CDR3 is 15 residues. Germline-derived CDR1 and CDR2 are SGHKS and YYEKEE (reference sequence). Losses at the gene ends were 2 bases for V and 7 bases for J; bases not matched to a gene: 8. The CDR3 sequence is CASSLVRQGARTQYF. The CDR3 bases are TGTGCCAGCAGCTTAGTCCGACAGGGGGCGCGGACCCAGTACTTC.

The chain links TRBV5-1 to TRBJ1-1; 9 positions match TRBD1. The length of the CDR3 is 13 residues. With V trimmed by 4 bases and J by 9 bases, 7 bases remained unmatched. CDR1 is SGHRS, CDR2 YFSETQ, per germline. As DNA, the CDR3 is TGCGCCAGCAGCCCCCGGGACAGGGTGAAAGCTTTCTTT. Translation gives CASSPRDRVKAFF.